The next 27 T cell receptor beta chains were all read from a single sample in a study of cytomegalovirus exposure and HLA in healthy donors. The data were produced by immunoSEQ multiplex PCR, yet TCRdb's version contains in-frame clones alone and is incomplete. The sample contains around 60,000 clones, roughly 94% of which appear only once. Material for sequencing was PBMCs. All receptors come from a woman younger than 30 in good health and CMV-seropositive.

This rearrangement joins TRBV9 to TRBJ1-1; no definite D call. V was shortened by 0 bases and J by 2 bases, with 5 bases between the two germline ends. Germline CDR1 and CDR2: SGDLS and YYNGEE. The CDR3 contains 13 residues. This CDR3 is CASSVVPNTEAFF. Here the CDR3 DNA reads TGTGCCAGCAGCGTAGTCCCAAACACTGAAGCTTTCTTT.

CDR3 nucleotide sequence: TGCGCCAGCCGCGCCATGGGGACAGCTTCCTACGAGCAGTACTTC. It is translated as CASRAMGTASYEQYF. The chain recombines TRBV5-1 with TRBJ2-7, with 7 positions matching TRBD1. After removal of 7 bases from V and 1 base from J, the junction contained 11 bases not matched to a gene. Germline V lookup: CDR1 SGHRS, CDR2 YFSETQ. The CDR3 loop spans 15 amino acids.

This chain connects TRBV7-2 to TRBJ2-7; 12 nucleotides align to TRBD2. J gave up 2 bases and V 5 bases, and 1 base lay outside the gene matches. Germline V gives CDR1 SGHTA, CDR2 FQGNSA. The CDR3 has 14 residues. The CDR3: CASSRLAGAYEQYF. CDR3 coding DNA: TGTGCCAGCAGCCGACTAGCGGGGGCCTACGAGCAGTACTTC. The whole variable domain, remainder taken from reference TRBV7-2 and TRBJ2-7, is GAGVSQSPSNKVTEKGKDVELRCDPISGHTALYWYRQSLGQGLEFLIYFQGNSAPDKSGLPSDRFSAERTGGSVSTLTIQRTQQEDSAVYLCASSRLAGAYEQYFGPGTRLTVT.

CDR3 region: CAWSAGPGGLGYGYTF. The CDR3 coding sequence is TGTGCCTGGAGTGCGGGCCCAGGGGGCTTAGGGTATGGCTACACCTTC. The chain carries TRBV30 and TRBJ1-2, with 8 bases lining up with TRBD1. Germline V lookup: CDR1 GTSNPN, CDR2 SVGIG (reference sequence). The CDR3 consists of 16 residues. J was trimmed by 5 bases and V by 1 base; bases with no gene match: 12.

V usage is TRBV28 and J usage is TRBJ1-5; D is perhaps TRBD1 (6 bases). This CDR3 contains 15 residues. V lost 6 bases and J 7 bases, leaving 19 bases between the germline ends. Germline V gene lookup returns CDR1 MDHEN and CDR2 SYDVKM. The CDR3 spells CASSPPGQSRQPQHF. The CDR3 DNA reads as TGTGCCAGCAGCCCCCCCGGACAGTCAAGGCAGCCCCAGCATTTT.

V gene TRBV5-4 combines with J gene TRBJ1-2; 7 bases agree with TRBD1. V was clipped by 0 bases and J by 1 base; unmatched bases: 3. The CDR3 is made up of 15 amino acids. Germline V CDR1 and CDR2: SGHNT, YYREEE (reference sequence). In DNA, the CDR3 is TGTGCCAGCAGCTTGGCGGCAGGGGGTAACTATGGCTACACCTTC. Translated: CASSLAAGGNYGYTF.

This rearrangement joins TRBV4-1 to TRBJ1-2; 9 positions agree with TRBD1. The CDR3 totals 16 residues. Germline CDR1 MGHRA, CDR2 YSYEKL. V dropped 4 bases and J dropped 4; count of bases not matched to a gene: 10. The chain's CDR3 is CASSPLDRGGSYGYTF. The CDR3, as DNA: TGCGCCAGCAGCCCCCTGGACAGGGGAGGATCCTATGGCTACACCTTC.

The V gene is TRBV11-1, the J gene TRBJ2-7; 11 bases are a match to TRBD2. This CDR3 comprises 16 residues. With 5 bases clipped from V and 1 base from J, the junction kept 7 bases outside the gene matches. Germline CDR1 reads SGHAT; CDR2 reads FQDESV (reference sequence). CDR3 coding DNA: TGTGCCAGCAGCAAAGCGGGACTAGCGGCGTCCTACGAGCAGTACTTC. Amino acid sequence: CASSKAGLAASYEQYF.

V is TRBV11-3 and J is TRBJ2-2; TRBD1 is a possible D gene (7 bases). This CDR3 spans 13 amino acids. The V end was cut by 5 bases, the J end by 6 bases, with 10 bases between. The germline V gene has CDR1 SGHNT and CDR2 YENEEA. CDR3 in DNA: TGTGCCAGCAGCCCAGGGGGGCCCGGGGAGCTGTTTTTT. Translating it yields CASSPGGPGELFF.

CDR3 DNA: TGTGCCAGCAGCCCTCGGACTAGCGGGGGAATAGAGACCCAGTACTTC. Translated, it gives CASSPRTSGGIETQYF. V gene TRBV5-4 combines with J gene TRBJ2-5; 13 bases agree with TRBD2. CDR3 length: 16 amino acids. Trimming at V came to 4 bases and at J to 4 bases, leaving 7 bases not matched to a gene. From germline, CDR1 is SGHNT and CDR2 YYREEE (reference sequence).

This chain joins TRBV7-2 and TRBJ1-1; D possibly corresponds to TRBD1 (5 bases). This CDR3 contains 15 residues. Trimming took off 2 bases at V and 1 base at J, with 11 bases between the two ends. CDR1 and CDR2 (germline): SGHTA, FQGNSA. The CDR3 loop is CASSLSGHSNTEAFF. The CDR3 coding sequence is TGTGCCAGCAGCTTAAGTGGACACTCGAACACTGAAGCTTTCTTT.

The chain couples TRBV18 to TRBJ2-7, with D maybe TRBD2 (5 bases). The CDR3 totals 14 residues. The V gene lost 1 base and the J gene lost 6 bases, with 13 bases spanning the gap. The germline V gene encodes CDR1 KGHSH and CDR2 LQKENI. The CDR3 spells CASSPQDGVLEQYF. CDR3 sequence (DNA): TGTGCCAGCTCACCACAAGACGGGGTCCTCGAGCAGTACTTC.

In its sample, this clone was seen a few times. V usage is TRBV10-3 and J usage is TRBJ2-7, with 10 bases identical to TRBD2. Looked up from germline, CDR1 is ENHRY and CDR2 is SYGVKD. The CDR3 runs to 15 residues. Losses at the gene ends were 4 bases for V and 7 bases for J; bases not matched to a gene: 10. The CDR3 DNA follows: TGTGCCATCAGTGCCTCCGATGTAGCGGGAGGTGAGCAGTACTTC. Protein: CAISASDVAGGEQYF.

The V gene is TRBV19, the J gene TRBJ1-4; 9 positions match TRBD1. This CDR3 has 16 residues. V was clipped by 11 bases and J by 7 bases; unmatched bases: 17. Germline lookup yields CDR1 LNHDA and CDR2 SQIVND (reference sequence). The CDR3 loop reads CASAQTYRGRFEKLFF. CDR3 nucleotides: TGTGCCTCGGCGCAGACCTACAGGGGGCGGTTTGAAAAACTGTTTTTT. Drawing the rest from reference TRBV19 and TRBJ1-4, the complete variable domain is DGGITQSPKYLFRKEGQNVTLSCEQNLNHDAMYWYRQDPGQGLRLIYYSQIVNDFQKGDIAEGYSVSREKKESFPLTVTSAQKNPTAFYLCASAQTYRGRFEKLFFGSGTQLSVL.

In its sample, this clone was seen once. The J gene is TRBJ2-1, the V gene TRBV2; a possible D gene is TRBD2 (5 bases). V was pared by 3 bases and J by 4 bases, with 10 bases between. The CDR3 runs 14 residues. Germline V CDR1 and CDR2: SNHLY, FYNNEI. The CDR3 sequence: CASSDSDYYNEQFF. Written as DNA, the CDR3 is TGTGCCAGCAGTGATTCAGACTATTACAATGAGCAGTTCTTC.

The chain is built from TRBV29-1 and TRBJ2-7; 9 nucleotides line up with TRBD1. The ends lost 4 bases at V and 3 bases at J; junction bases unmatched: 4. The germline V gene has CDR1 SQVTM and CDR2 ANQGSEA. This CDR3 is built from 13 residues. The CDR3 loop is CSVGQGGDYEQYF. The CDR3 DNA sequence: TGCAGCGTTGGACAGGGGGGAGACTACGAGCAGTACTTC.

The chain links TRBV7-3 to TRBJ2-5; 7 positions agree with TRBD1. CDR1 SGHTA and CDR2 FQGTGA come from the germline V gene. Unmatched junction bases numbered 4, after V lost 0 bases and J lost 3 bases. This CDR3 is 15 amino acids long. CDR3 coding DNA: TGTGCCAGCAGCTTAACGGGGACAGAAGAAGAGACCCAGTACTTC. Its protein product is CASSLTGTEEETQYF. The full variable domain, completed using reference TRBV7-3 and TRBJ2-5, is GAGVSQTPSNKVTEKGKYVELRCDPISGHTALYWYRQSLGQGPEFLIYFQGTGAADDSGLPNDRFFAVRPEGSVSTLKIQRTERGDSAVYLCASSLTGTEEETQYFGPGTRLLVL.

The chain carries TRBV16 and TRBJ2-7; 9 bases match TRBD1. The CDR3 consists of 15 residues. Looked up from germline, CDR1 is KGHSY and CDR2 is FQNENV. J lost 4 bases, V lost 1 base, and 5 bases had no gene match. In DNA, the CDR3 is TGTGCCAGCAGCCAATTCGGACAGGGGACATACGAGCAGTACTTC. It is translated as CASSQFGQGTYEQYF.

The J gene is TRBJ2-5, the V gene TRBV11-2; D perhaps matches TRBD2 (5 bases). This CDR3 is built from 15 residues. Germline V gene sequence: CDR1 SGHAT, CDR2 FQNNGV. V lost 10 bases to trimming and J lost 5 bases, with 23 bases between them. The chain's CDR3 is CATYFRRTPTETQYF. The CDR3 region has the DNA TGTGCCACCTACTTCAGGCGGACTCCAACGGAGACCCAGTACTTC.

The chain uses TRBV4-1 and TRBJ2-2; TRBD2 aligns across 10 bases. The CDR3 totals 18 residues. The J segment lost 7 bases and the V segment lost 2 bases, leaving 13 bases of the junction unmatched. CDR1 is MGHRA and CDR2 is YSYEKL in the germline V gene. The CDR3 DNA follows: TGCGCCAGCAGCCAAAAGGATGCTAGCGGGAGATCGTTCGGGGAGCTGTTTTTT. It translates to CASSQKDASGRSFGELFF.

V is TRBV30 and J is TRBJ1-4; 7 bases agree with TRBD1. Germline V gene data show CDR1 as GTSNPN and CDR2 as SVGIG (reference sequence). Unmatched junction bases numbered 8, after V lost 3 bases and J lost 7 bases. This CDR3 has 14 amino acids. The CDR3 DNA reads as TGTGCCTGGAGCGACAGGGTTCGGCGTGAAAAACTGTTTTTT. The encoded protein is CAWSDRVRREKLFF.

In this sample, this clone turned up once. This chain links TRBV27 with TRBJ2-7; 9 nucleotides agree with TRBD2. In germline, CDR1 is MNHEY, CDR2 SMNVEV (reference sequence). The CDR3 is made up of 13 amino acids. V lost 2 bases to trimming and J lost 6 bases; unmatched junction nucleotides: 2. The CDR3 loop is CASSLLAGIEQYF. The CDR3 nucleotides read TGTGCCAGCAGTTTACTAGCGGGGATCGAGCAGTACTTC.

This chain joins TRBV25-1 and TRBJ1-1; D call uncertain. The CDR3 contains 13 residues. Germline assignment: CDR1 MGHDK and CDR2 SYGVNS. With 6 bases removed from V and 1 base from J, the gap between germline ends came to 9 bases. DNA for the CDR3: TGTGCCAGCAGCCCGCGCGGGAACACTGAAGCTTTCTTT. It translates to CASSPRGNTEAFF.

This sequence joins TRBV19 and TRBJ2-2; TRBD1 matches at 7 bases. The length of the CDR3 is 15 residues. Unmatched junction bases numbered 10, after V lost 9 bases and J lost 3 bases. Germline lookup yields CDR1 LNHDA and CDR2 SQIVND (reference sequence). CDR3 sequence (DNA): TGTGCCAGCAAGACAGGGCCTTTGGACACCGGGGAGCTGTTTTTT. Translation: CASKTGPLDTGELFF.

DNA for the CDR3: TGTGCCAGCAGCGTAGTAGCGGGAGGGTTCAATGAGCAGTTCTTC. It translates to CASSVVAGGFNEQFF. J is TRBJ2-1 and V is TRBV9, with 11 bases fitting TRBD2. This CDR3 is 15 amino acids long. Germline lookup yields CDR1 SGDLS and CDR2 YYNGEE. Germline trimming cut 0 bases from V and 6 bases from J; bases unmatched to any gene: 2.

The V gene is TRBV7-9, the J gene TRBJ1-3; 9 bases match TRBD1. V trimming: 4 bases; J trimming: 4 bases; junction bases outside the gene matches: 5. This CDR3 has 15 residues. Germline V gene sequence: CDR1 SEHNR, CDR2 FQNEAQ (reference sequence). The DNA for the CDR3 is TGTGCCAGCAGCTGGGACAGGGCGCGAGGAAACACCATATATTTT. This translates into CASSWDRARGNTIYF.

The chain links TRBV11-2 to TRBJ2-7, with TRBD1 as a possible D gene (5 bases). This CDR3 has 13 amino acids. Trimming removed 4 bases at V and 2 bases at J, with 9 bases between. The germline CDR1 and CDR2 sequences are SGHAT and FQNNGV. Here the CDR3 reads CASSSGIPYEQYF. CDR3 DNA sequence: TGTGCCAGCAGCTCAGGGATTCCCTACGAGCAGTACTTC.